The clone carrying this T cell receptor (beta chain) turned up a few times. The antigen remains undetermined. These data come from a study of OX40 agonist ivuxolimab in advanced cancers. Overall study context: Anti-PD-1, anti-PD-L1 or anti-CTLA-4 therapy given earlier was allowed, and 40% had some. Whole-study results and caveats: Still undetermined is the antigen specificity of the expanded peripheral T cells.

The CDR3 is 13 amino acids. V lost 4 bases to trimming and J lost 2 bases; unmatched junction nucleotides: 2. Germline V gives CDR1 SGHRS, CDR2 YFSETQ. Here immunoSEQ multiplex PCR was the method, and the copy in TCRdb shows in-frame clones only, minus some. The sample comprises roughly 70,000 clones, 75% to 90% of which are singletons, and approximately 3.8% rests with the top ten. This chain links TRBV5-1 with TRBJ1-2; 7 nucleotides match TRBD1. This sample comprised CD4+ or CD8+ T cells sorted from blood, obtained in a trial of the OX40 agonist ivuxolimab. This sequence originates from an adult with an advanced solid tumor such as melanoma, head and neck, liver or kidney cancer. CDR3 protein: CASSVGQNYGYTF. The CDR3, as DNA: TGCGCCAGCAGCGTGGGACAGAACTATGGCTACACCTTC.